This T cell receptor beta chain was captured by sequencing in a study of control samples from healthy donors and cancer patients. Here immunoSEQ multiplex PCR was the method, and the copy in TCRdb shows in-frame clones only, minus some. There are around 150,000 clones in the sample; about 94% occur only once, and around 9.3% lies in the top ten. CDR3 length equals 15 residues. The V and J ends lost 4 bases and 2 bases respectively, with 12 bases between them. Germline V gives CDR1 GTSNPN, CDR2 SVGIG (reference sequence). V and J are TRBV30 and TRBJ1-6, with D perhaps TRBD1 (5 bases). The source is a woman aged 40-49 years in good health. The sample consisted of blood. The chain's CDR3 is CAWNPQGAYNSPLHF. The DNA of the CDR3 is TGTGCCTGGAATCCGCAGGGAGCCTATAATTCACCCCTCCACTTT.